The next 22 T cell receptor beta chains were all read from a single sample in a study of T cell repertoires in cytomegalovirus infection. MiXCR, run by TCRdb on the reads, gives a single entry per CDR3 protein. The sample contains about 250,000 distinct CDR3 sequences, more than 15% of which appear only once. Sample: CD8+ T cells from PBMCs. These receptors originate from a human donor in good health (CMV status not recorded). Some clones in this sample may be carry-over from other donors' samples.

The chain couples TRBV5-4 to TRBJ2-3, with D possibly matching TRBD2 (6 bases). This CDR3 has 13 amino acids. V gave up 1 base and J gave up 6 bases, with 9 bases separating them. Germline CDR1 and CDR2: SGHNT and YYREEE (reference sequence). For the CDR3, the DNA is TGTGCCAGCAGCTTGAATGGGGGGGATACGCAGTATTTT. Its protein product is CASSLNGGDTQYF.

V and J are TRBV7-4 and TRBJ1-1, with 8 bases identical to TRBD1. CDR1 is SGHVT, CDR2 SQSDAQ, per germline. The trim removed 0 bases at V and 1 base at J, leaving 10 bases unmatched. The CDR3 is 18 amino acids. CDR3 residues: CASSLAYSPGGSNTEAFF. The CDR3 nucleotides are TGTGCCAGCAGCTTAGCCTACTCTCCAGGGGGCTCGAACACTGAAGCTTTCTTT. The full variable domain, with the rest looked up from reference TRBV7-4 and TRBJ1-1, is GAGVSQSPRYKVAKRGRDVALRCDSISGHVTLYWYRQTLGQGSEVLTYSQSDAQRDKSGRPSGRFSAERPERSVSTLKIQRTEQGDSAVYLCASSLAYSPGGSNTEAFFGQGTRLTVV.

This clonotype was recorded at least ten times. The chain carries TRBV7-2 and TRBJ2-3; TRBD2 matches 11 bases. This CDR3 contains 16 residues. Germline loops: CDR1 SGHTA, CDR2 FQGNSA. After removal of 0 bases from V and 5 bases from J, the junction contained 4 bases not matched to a gene. Here the CDR3 reads CASSLALAGEGDTQYF. CDR3 sequence (DNA): TGTGCCAGCAGCTTAGCACTAGCGGGGGAGGGAGATACGCAGTATTTT.

This clonotype was observed a few times. V and J are TRBV6-2 or TRBV6-3 and TRBJ1-1, with D maybe TRBD1 (5 bases). Looked up from germline, CDR1 is MNHEY and CDR2 is SVGEGT. Trimming pared 2 bases from V and 0 bases from J, leaving 10 bases between. The CDR3 totals 15 residues. CDR3 amino acids: CASSYRDSLNTEAFF. The DNA of the CDR3 is TGTGCCAGCAGTTACCGGGACTCGCTGAACACTGAAGCTTTCTTT.

The count of this clonotype is one. The gene calls are TRBV5-1 and TRBJ2-3, with 7 bases that match TRBD2. Trimming took 5 bases from V and 2 from J; bases not matched to a gene: 8. The CDR3 has 15 residues. The germline V gene has CDR1 SGHRS and CDR2 YFSETQ. The CDR3 coding sequence is TGCGCCAGCAGTCCTTGGGGGGGGACCACAGATACGCAGTATTTT. Its protein product is CASSPWGGTTDTQYF. Based on the CDR3 plus reference TRBV5-1 and TRBJ2-3, the full variable domain is KAGVTQTPRYLIKTRGQQVTLSCSPISGHRSVSWYQQTPGQGLQFLFEYFSETQRNKGNFPGRFSGRQFSNSRSEMNVSTLELGDSALYLCASSPWGGTTDTQYFGPGTRLTVL.

This clonotype was observed a few times. The chain joins TRBV5-5 to TRBJ2-5; a possible D gene is TRBD1 (7 bases). V lost 4 bases, J lost 3 bases, and 19 bases lay in between. The CDR3 has 16 residues. Germline lookup yields CDR1 SGHKS and CDR2 YYEKEE (reference sequence). The CDR3 is CASSLLQGEAKETQYF. CDR3 DNA sequence: TGTGCCAGCAGCCTCCTTCAGGGGGAGGCGAAAGAGACCCAGTACTTC. Variable domain in full (rest from reference TRBV5-5 and TRBJ2-5): DAGVTQSPTHLIKTRGQQVTLRCSPISGHKSVSWYQQVLGQGPQFIFQYYEKEERGRGNFPDRFSARQFPNYSSELNVNALLLGDSALYLCASSLLQGEAKETQYFGPGTRLLVL.

This chain joins TRBV6-2 or TRBV6-3 and TRBJ2-1; the match to TRBD1 covers 7 bases. The CDR3 sequence is 18 residues long. The germline V gene has CDR1 MNHEY and CDR2 SVGEGT. Losses at the gene ends were 4 bases for V and 8 bases for J; bases not matched to a gene: 20. The CDR3 bases are TGTGCCAGCAGTTCCAACCCCGACAGGGCAGAGTTCTTAGATGAGCAGTTCTTC. Its protein product is CASSSNPDRAEFLDEQFF.

This clonotype came up a few times. CDR3 sequence (DNA): TGTGCCAGCAGCCAAGAGGAACGGACTGAAGCTTTCTTT. The encoded protein is CASSQEERTEAFF. The chain recombines TRBV14 with TRBJ1-1; the D is unclear. The germline V gene encodes CDR1 SGHDN and CDR2 FVKESK. V lost 0 bases, J lost 5 bases, and 7 bases lay in between. CDR3 length equals 13 residues.

This clonotype appeared a few times. The chain couples TRBV7-9 to TRBJ2-7; maybe TRBD2 (6 bases). The V end was cut by 5 bases, the J end by 5 bases, with 19 bases between. This CDR3 spans 15 amino acids. Germline-derived CDR1 and CDR2 are SEHNR and FQNEAQ (reference sequence). The chain's CDR3 is CASSPVLASIDEQYF. In DNA, the CDR3 is TGTGCCAGCAGCCCGGTTCTAGCGTCTATTGACGAGCAGTACTTC.

This clonotype was picked up many times. This chain joins TRBV28 and TRBJ1-1; D possibly corresponds to TRBD1 (5 bases). CDR1 MDHEN and CDR2 SYDVKM come from the germline V gene. The V and J ends lost 6 bases and 7 bases respectively, with 12 bases between them. CDR3 size: 12 residues. CDR3 bases: TGTGCCAGCAGCCCAGGGAGGGTTGAAGCTTTCTTT. This encodes CASSPGRVEAFF.

V gene TRBV3-1 combines with J gene TRBJ1-1; D not resolved. V gave up 0 bases and J gave up 3 bases, with 14 bases separating them. This CDR3 comprises 16 residues. Germline V gives CDR1 LGHDT, CDR2 YNNKEL (reference sequence). The CDR3 reads CASSQDRWPWDTEAFF. The CDR3 nucleotides are TGTGCCAGCAGCCAAGATCGGTGGCCTTGGGACACTGAAGCTTTCTTT.

This clonotype occurred many times. This rearrangement joins TRBV28 to TRBJ2-2; the match to TRBD2 covers 7 bases. Germline-derived CDR1 and CDR2 are MDHEN and SYDVKM. The junction had 3 bases not matched to a gene; V was cut back by 2 bases and J by 0 bases. This CDR3 is built from 16 residues. CDR3 in amino acids: CASSLGGLPNTGELFF. Here the CDR3 DNA reads TGTGCCAGCAGTTTAGGGGGACTACCGAACACCGGGGAGCTGTTTTTT.

This clonotype appeared many times. The chain is built from TRBV12-3 or TRBV12-4 and TRBJ2-1; tentatively, D is TRBD1 (5 bases). CDR3 size: 14 residues. The ends were cut back, 1 base at V and 8 bases at J, with 12 bases in the middle. The CDR3 nucleotides are TGTGCCAGCAGTTTAGGAACAGGTGAATATGAGCAGTTCTTC. As protein: CASSLGTGEYEQFF.

V gene TRBV20-1 combines with J gene TRBJ1-2; TRBD1 matches 7 bases. The CDR3 is made up of 14 amino acids. CDR1 DFQATT and CDR2 SNEGSKA come from the germline V gene (reference sequence). Trimming at V came to 3 bases and at J to 10 bases, leaving 14 bases not matched to a gene. The CDR3 DNA is TGCAGTGCTAGCGGCACATGGGACAGCCCGTTCTACACCTTC. This gives the protein CSASGTWDSPFYTF.

This clonotype was found a few times. As DNA, the CDR3 is TGTGCCAGCCAGGACAGGGCTCAGCCCCAGCATTTT. Translated: CASQDRAQPQHF. The chain uses TRBV28 and TRBJ1-5; 8 bases match TRBD1. CDR3 size: 12 residues. Trimming at V came to 8 bases and at J to 6 bases, leaving 3 bases not matched to a gene. CDR1 MDHEN and CDR2 SYDVKM come from the germline V gene.

Only a few counts were recorded for this clonotype. Written as DNA, the CDR3 is TGTGCCAGCAGTCCCAGACAGGGGCAACACCCGACTCAAGAGACCCAGTACTTC. Encoded protein: CASSPRQGQHPTQETQYF. The chain joins TRBV2 to TRBJ2-5; 8 nucleotides line up with TRBD1. J gave up 2 bases and V 5 bases, and 16 bases lay outside the gene matches. In germline, CDR1 is SNHLY, CDR2 FYNNEI. The CDR3 extends over 18 amino acids.

The chain is built from TRBV28 and TRBJ2-1, with D maybe TRBD1 (5 bases). The CDR3 extends over 13 amino acids. Between the trimmed V and J ends, which lost 2 bases and 8 bases, there was a span of 10 bases. Germline V gene sequence: CDR1 MDHEN, CDR2 SYDVKM. The CDR3 sequence: CASSLRTIDEQFF. For the CDR3, the DNA is TGTGCCAGCAGTTTAAGGACAATCGATGAGCAGTTCTTC.

The V and J genes are TRBV2 and TRBJ1-1; a weak D match, TRBD1 (5 bases). Trimming removed 3 bases at V and 4 bases at J, with 15 bases between. Per germline, CDR1 SNHLY and CDR2 FYNNEI. This CDR3 spans 15 amino acids. This CDR3 reads CASSDILRGSTEAFF. The CDR3 DNA reads TGTGCCAGCAGTGACATTCTTCGGGGGTCCACTGAAGCTTTCTTT.

The sample holds many counts of this clonotype. The chain uses TRBV7-2 and TRBJ1-2, with 8 bases fitting TRBD1. J gave up 4 bases and V 5 bases, and 9 bases lay outside the gene matches. Germline assignment: CDR1 SGHTA and CDR2 FQGNSA. The CDR3 is 15 residues long. The CDR3 DNA reads TGTGCCAGCAGCCTCTGGACAGGGAGCCCCTATGGCTACACCTTC. This translates into CASSLWTGSPYGYTF. Combining the CDR3 with reference TRBV7-2 and TRBJ1-2 gives the whole variable domain GAGVSQSPSNKVTEKGKDVELRCDPISGHTALYWYRQSLGQGLEFLIYFQGNSAPDKSGLPSDRFSAERTGGSVSTLTIQRTQQEDSAVYLCASSLWTGSPYGYTFGSGTRLTVV.

The V gene is TRBV5-6, the J gene TRBJ2-5; 11 nucleotides line up with TRBD1. V was pared by 4 bases and J by 9 bases, with 11 bases of the junction left unmatched. This CDR3 region has 15 residues. CDR1 and CDR2 from the germline V gene are SGHDT and YYEEEE. This CDR3 is CASSPDRGLTLPQYF. The CDR3, as DNA: TGTGCCAGCAGCCCGGACAGGGGGCTAACGCTGCCCCAGTACTTC.

The genes are TRBV19 and TRBJ2-2; D is possibly TRBD1 (5 bases). Trimming took 1 base from V and 4 from J, leaving 10 bases between them. Germline CDR1 and CDR2: LNHDA and SQIVND (reference sequence). The CDR3 is 15 amino acids. This CDR3 is CASSIVSGITGELFF. The CDR3 DNA reads TGTGCCAGTAGTATAGTTTCAGGGATCACCGGGGAGCTGTTTTTT.

Details on this clonotype: A much larger clone sits a single nucleotide away, making a read error possible. This chain uses TRBV11-1 with TRBJ1-1, with 7 bases matching TRBD1. Per the germline V gene, CDR1 is SGHAT and CDR2 is FQDESV (reference sequence). This CDR3 comprises 15 residues. CDR3 sequence: CASSFLQGMGTEAIF. The CDR3, as DNA: TGTGCCAGCAGCTTCCTACAGGGGATGGGGACTGAAGCTATCTTT.